These T cell receptor beta chains were read from a single sample in a study of blood T cell repertoires in COVID-19. Sequencing used immunoSEQ multiplex PCR; TCRdb keeps in-frame clones, though not all of them. In the table there are around 400,000 clones, approximately 93% of which are singletons. The sequenced sample was PBMCs or T cells enriched from blood (not recorded which). The receptors derive from a woman between 40 and 55 years old who had been exposed to COVID-19. Both conserved end residues are part of each CDR3. A D gene is named only where the DNA matches it firmly. Some rows mark clone size as missing; the rest say once, few, many or name a class of expanded clone.

NA	TRBV21-1	TRBJ1-4	NA	TGTGCCAGCAGAAAACCCGGGGTAGGCGAAAAACTGTTTTTT	CASRKPGVGEKLFF
NA	TRBV12-3/TRBV12-4	TRBJ1-1	NA	TGTGCCAGCAGTTTGACGGAGAATACTGAAGCTTTCTTT	CASSLTENTEAFF
NA	TRBV2	TRBJ1-2	NA	TGTGCCAGCAGTGAAACCCACAGGGATGATGGCTACACCTTC	CASSETHRDDGYTF
NA	TRBV30	TRBJ1-1	NA	TGTGCCTGGAGTTCTTCCGGGACACCGAACACTGAAGCTTTCTTT	CAWSSSGTPNTEAFF
NA	TRBV7-9	TRBJ2-3	NA	TGTGCCAGCAGCTTATCAGGGATCCCCTCAGATACGCAGTATTTT	CASSLSGIPSDTQYF
NA	TRBV6-2/TRBV6-3	TRBJ2-1	TRBD2	TGTGCCAGCAGTTTAGCCCTAGCGGGAGAAGGCAATGAGCAGTTCTTC	CASSLALAGEGNEQFF
NA	TRBV9	TRBJ2-4	TRBD2	TGTGCCAGCAGCGTAGCTGCGGGGGGGACCAAAAACATTCAGTACTTC	CASSVAAGGTKNIQYF
NA	TRBV3-1/TRBV3-2	TRBJ1-4	TRBD1	TGTGCCAGCAGCCAGCAAACAGGGGGTGAAAAACTGTTTTTT	CASSQQTGGEKLFF
few	TRBV19	TRBJ2-4	TRBD1	TGTGCCAGTAGTATAAGGGACAGGGGGATCAAAAACATTCAGTACTTC	CASSIRDRGIKNIQYF
NA	TRBV11-2	TRBJ2-1	NA	TGTGCCAGCACCGGCTATCGAGGCAATGAGCAGTTCTTC	CASTGYRGNEQFF
NA	TRBV19	TRBJ2-5	NA	TGTGCCAGCTCCAGGGGGGCCCAAGAGACCCAGTACTTC	CASSRGAQETQYF
NA	TRBV14	TRBJ2-3	NA	TGTGCCAGCAGCTCGAGGGATACGCAGTATTTT	CASSSRDTQYF
NA	TRBV10-1	TRBJ2-7	TRBD2	TGCGCCAGCAGTGAGGCTAGCGGCTACGAGCAGTACTTC	CASSEASGYEQYF
NA	TRBV19	TRBJ2-1	TRBD2	TGTGCCAGTACTTGGCGGGGGAATTCTTACAATGAGCAGTTCTTC	CASTWRGNSYNEQFF
NA	TRBV6-5	TRBJ2-3	NA	TGTGCCAGCAACCCTGACAGCACTAGCACAGATACGCAGTATTTT	CASNPDSTSTDTQYF
NA	TRBV11-3	TRBJ1-1	NA	TGTGCCAGCAGCATCAGGGGTTTGAACACTGAAGCTTTCTTT	CASSIRGLNTEAFF
once	TRBV11-3	TRBJ1-2	TRBD1	TGTGCCAGCAGCATCGGACAGGGCTTGAGTGGCTACACCTTC	CASSIGQGLSGYTF
NA	TRBV5-1	TRBJ2-7	NA	TGCGCCAGCAGGAGGACAGAGGGCTACGAGCAGTACTTC	CASRRTEGYEQYF
NA	TRBV24-1	TRBJ1-2	NA	TGTGCCACCAGTGATTTGTACAGCTACACCTTC	CATSDLYSYTF
few	TRBV12-3/TRBV12-4	TRBJ1-2	TRBD1	TGTGCCAGCAGCCTGGGACAGGGTGATGGCTACACCTTC	CASSLGQGDGYTF
NA	TRBV19	TRBJ2-4	NA	TGTGCCAGCCACCCTGGGGCCACGGCCAAAAACATTCAGTACTTC	CASHPGATAKNIQYF
NA	TRBV3-1/TRBV3-2	TRBJ2-2	NA	TGTGCCAGCAGCCAAGGTCGGGGCACCGGGGAGCTGTTTTTT	CASSQGRGTGELFF
NA	TRBV28	TRBJ2-1	NA	TGTGCCAGCATCGGAGAACCTTACAATGAGCAGTTCTTC	CASIGEPYNEQFF
NA	TRBV18	TRBJ1-1	NA	TGTGCCAGCGCCCAGGGCACTGAAGCTTTCTTT	CASAQGTEAFF
NA	TRBV24-1	TRBJ1-1	NA	TGTGCCACCAGTGCTTCGGGACAAAGGGTAGCTTTCTTT	CATSASGQRVAFF
NA	TRBV7-2	TRBJ2-1	NA	TGTGCCAGCAGCTCTGTTCCCTACAATGAGCAGTTCTTC	CASSSVPYNEQFF
NA	TRBV5-5	TRBJ2-6	NA	TGTGCCAGCAGCTTGTCGATACCGGGACATAGCTCTGGGGCCAACGTCCTGACTTTC	CASSLSIPGHSSGANVLTF
NA	TRBV5-6	TRBJ1-2	NA	TGTGCCAGCAGCCCCCTGGAGGGGAGCGACTATGGCTACACCTTC	CASSPLEGSDYGYTF
NA	TRBV19	TRBJ1-3	NA	TGTGCCAGTAGTATCCAGCGGAACTCTGGAAACACCATATATTTT	CASSIQRNSGNTIYF
NA	TRBV7-3	TRBJ2-6	TRBD1	TGTGCCAGCAGCGCCGGGACAGGGGGCTCTGGGGCCAACGTCCTGACTTTC	CASSAGTGGSGANVLTF
NA	TRBV12-3/TRBV12-4	TRBJ1-4	NA	TGTGCCAGCAATCGGGGTCCTAATGAAAAACTGTTTTTT	CASNRGPNEKLFF
NA	TRBV6-1	TRBJ1-2	TRBD1	TGTGCCAGCAGTGAGACGGACAGGACTAACTATGGCTACACCTTC	CASSETDRTNYGYTF
NA	TRBV11-3	TRBJ1-1	TRBD1	TGTGCCAGCAGCCTTCGAGGGGGCAAATCTGAAGCTTTCTTT	CASSLRGGKSEAFF
NA	TRBV19	TRBJ1-5	TRBD1	TGTGCCAGTAGTATTAAGGGACAGGGCGATCAGCCCCAGCATTTT	CASSIKGQGDQPQHF
NA	TRBV9	TRBJ2-7	NA	TGTGCCAGCAGCGTACGTCCCGGCTACGAGCAGTACTTC	CASSVRPGYEQYF
NA	TRBV2	TRBJ2-5	TRBD1	TGTGCCAGCATCCTCACCCGGGACAGGAGCGGGACCCAGTACTTC	CASILTRDRSGTQYF
NA	TRBV5-1	TRBJ2-7	TRBD2	TGCGCCAGCAGCCGGACTAGACTAGCGGGACCCCCGGGGGAGCAGTACTTC	CASSRTRLAGPPGEQYF
once	TRBV29-1	TRBJ2-7	NA	TGCAGCGTGAAACAGGGTAGCGAGCAGTACTTC	CSVKQGSEQYF
once	TRBV15	TRBJ1-5	NA	TGTGCCACCAGCAGAACCAGGAAACAGAATAAGCCCCAGCATTTT	CATSRTRKQNKPQHF
once	TRBV7-2	TRBJ1-2	TRBD1	TGTGCCAGCACCCCCAAGACAGGGAATAACTATGGCTACACCTTC	CASTPKTGNNYGYTF